Listed below are T cell receptor beta chains from one sample, sequenced in a study of T cell responses to AZD1222 COVID-19 vaccine. Libraries were prepared by immunoSEQ multiplex PCR; TCRdb keeps only in-frame clonotypes and omits some of them. This table holds 150,000 to 200,000 clones, approximately 94% found once. Sample: peripheral blood, taken 28 days after the second AZD1222 dose. The origin of the receptors is an adult who received the AZD1222 COVID-19 vaccine. Each CDR3 is given with its conserved first and last residue. D genes are given only for firm matches. Where a row states a size, it is once, few, many or the class of an expanded clone; other rows omit it.

abundance	j_gene	d_gene	v_gene	CDR3aa	CDR3nt
-	TRBJ2-1	-	TRBV12-3/TRBV12-4	CASSWGQAEQFF	TGTGCCAGCAGCTGGGGGCAGGCCGAGCAGTTCTTC
-	TRBJ2-3	-	TRBV5-5	CASSLVFPTTDTQYF	TGTGCCAGCAGCTTGGTTTTCCCTACCACAGATACGCAGTATTTT
-	TRBJ2-2	TRBD2	TRBV4-3	CASSQDTLGGGRDTGELFF	TGCGCCAGCAGCCAAGATACCCTGGGGGGCGGGAGGGACACCGGGGAGCTGTTTTTT
-	TRBJ2-1	TRBD2	TRBV12-3/TRBV12-4	CASSPSGRYEQFF	TGTGCCAGCAGCCCAAGCGGGAGGTATGAGCAGTTCTTC
-	TRBJ1-1	-	TRBV4-1	CASSQGSTEAFF	TGCGCCAGCAGCCAGGGCTCCACTGAAGCTTTCTTT
few	TRBJ2-1	-	TRBV7-6	CASSPSPYNEQFF	TGTGCCAGCAGCCCCTCCCCGTACAATGAGCAGTTCTTC
-	TRBJ1-2	TRBD1	TRBV19	CASTGTGIYGYTF	TGTGCCAGTACAGGGACAGGAATTTATGGCTACACCTTC
once	TRBJ2-7	TRBD1	TRBV5-1	CASSENRGALGSYEQYF	TGCGCCAGCAGCGAAAACAGGGGGGCGCTTGGGTCCTACGAGCAGTACTTC
-	TRBJ2-1	TRBD2	TRBV19	CASSIVAGGMNEQFF	TGTGCCAGTAGTATAGTAGCGGGAGGAATGAATGAGCAGTTCTTC
-	TRBJ2-3	-	TRBV10-3	CAISDFQSSTDTQYF	TGTGCCATCTCCGATTTTCAGAGTAGCACAGATACGCAGTATTTT
-	TRBJ1-4	-	TRBV6-1	CASSESPREKLFF	TGTGCCAGCAGTGAATCACCACGGGAAAAACTGTTTTTT
-	TRBJ2-2	-	TRBV5-6	CASSAQWLIRAGELFF	TGTGCCAGCAGCGCCCAATGGCTCATTAGGGCCGGGGAGCTGTTTTTT
-	TRBJ1-2	-	TRBV27	CASSSNHLSYYGYTF	TGTGCCAGCAGTTCAAACCACCTCAGTTACTATGGCTACACCTTC
-	TRBJ1-4	-	TRBV28	CASSFLGAVEKLFF	TGTGCCAGCAGTTTTCTGGGGGCGGTTGAAAAACTGTTTTTT
-	TRBJ1-6	TRBD1	TRBV6-6	CASSYSTGALLHF	TGTGCCAGCAGTTACTCCACAGGGGCGCTCCTCCACTTT
-	TRBJ2-7	TRBD2	TRBV7-3	CASSFSPAGGDEQYF	TGTGCCAGCAGCTTCTCCCCAGCGGGAGGAGATGAGCAGTACTTC
-	TRBJ1-2	-	TRBV28	CASRSRRTGLTVNYGYTF	TGTGCCAGCAGGAGCCGGAGAACGGGACTCACAGTGAACTATGGCTACACCTTC
once	TRBJ2-7	-	TRBV29-1	CSVEGRPGDEQYF	TGCAGCGTTGAAGGTCGACCGGGTGACGAGCAGTACTTC
-	TRBJ1-1	TRBD1	TRBV19	CASWSGQGTEAFF	TGTGCCAGTTGGAGCGGACAGGGCACTGAAGCTTTCTTT
-	TRBJ2-7	-	TRBV10-3	CAIRAALSSYEQYF	TGTGCCATCAGGGCAGCCCTCAGCTCCTACGAGCAGTACTTC
-	TRBJ1-2	-	TRBV11-2	CASHPILEWGYGYTF	TGTGCCAGCCATCCGATTCTAGAATGGGGCTATGGCTACACCTTC
-	TRBJ1-2	-	TRBV7-3	CASSPSNRVGGYTF	TGTGCCAGCAGCCCATCAAATCGTGTAGGAGGCTACACCTTC
-	TRBJ2-1	TRBD2	TRBV7-3	CASSSGLAGVGEQFF	TGTGCCAGCAGCTCGGGACTAGCGGGAGTCGGTGAGCAGTTCTTC
-	TRBJ2-7	-	TRBV4-1	CASSQLPQEKGEQYF	TGCGCCAGCAGCCAATTGCCCCAAGAGAAGGGCGAGCAGTACTTC